There are a few counts of the clone carrying this T cell receptor beta chain. Its antigen is as yet unknown. The data were taken from a study of T cell responses to AZD1222 COVID-19 vaccine. Broader study findings: It was only a handful of AZD1222 recipients who were seropositive at baseline. Increases in Spike-specific TCR breadth and depth were seen after two AZD1222 doses. Nearly half of spike-specific TCRs reportedly go after variant regions that carry no mutations.

From germline, CDR1 is MDHEN and CDR2 SYDVKM. V shed 3 bases and J 0 bases; nucleotides not matched to a gene: 12. The CDR3 covers 19 residues. Some clones are missing from TCRdb's copy, which holds only in-frame ones; the method was immunoSEQ multiplex PCR. This table has about 130,000 clones, roughly 91% appearing once. Here the sequenced sample was peripheral blood, taken on day 0 of MenACWY control vaccination. The sequence was obtained from an adult in good health. The chain couples TRBV28 to TRBJ2-1; 9 bases fit TRBD2. The CDR3: CASSFPLAGRQSSYNEQFF. CDR3 bases: TGTGCCAGCAGTTTCCCCCTAGCGGGGAGACAAAGCTCCTACAATGAGCAGTTCTTC.